This TCR beta chain was documented in a study of T cell changes during pregnancy in multiple sclerosis. This clone has only one observation. Assay used: immunoSEQ multiplex PCR; TCRdb lists only in-frame clones, some missing. The table includes tens of thousands of clones, roughly 92% detected once. Looked up from germline, CDR1 is MNHNS and CDR2 is SASEGT. This CDR3 region has 15 residues. Trimming removed 5 bases at V and 0 bases at J, with 13 bases between. The rearrangement links TRBV6-1 to TRBJ1-1, with D possibly TRBD1 on 5 matching bases. This specimen was peripheral blood, taken after pregnancy. This TCR was sampled from a female donor with multiple sclerosis, enrolled in a pregnancy study. CDR3 residues: CASSFTQALNTEAFF. The CDR3 region has the DNA TGTGCCAGCAGTTTTACACAGGCTCTGAACACTGAAGCTTTCTTT.